This T cell receptor beta chain was captured in a study of T cells in Graves' hyperthyroidism and ophthalmopathy. Patients were excluded for uncontrolled infection, other autoimmune disease, pregnancy or lactation. RNA transcripts yielded amplified TCR beta CDR3 regions. First-round RT-PCR with HTBI primers amplified the TCR CDR3 region. TCRdb itself ran the multiplex PCR reads through MiXCR, one entry per CDR3 protein. The sample includes around 700,000 distinct CDR3 sequences, about a third of them seen just once. This CDR3 comprises 11 residues. V was shortened by 5 bases and J by 8 bases, with 6 bases between the two germline ends. Germline V gene sequence: CDR1 SEHNR, CDR2 FQNEAQ (reference sequence). Overall study findings and caveats: Stable hyperthyroidism was told apart from ophthalmopathy by a model built on 13 V-J features. A median around six months before onset, the model predicted ophthalmopathy.

This clonotype came up many times. Antigen: not known. The sample was blood. The receptor comes from a middle-aged woman with Graves' hyperthyroidism. The chain has TRBV7-9 and TRBJ1-4; no firm D call. DNA for the CDR3: TGTGCCAGCAGCCAGGTGGAAAAACTGTTTTTT. This sequence encodes CASSQVEKLFF.